These T cell receptor beta chains were read from a single sample in a study of T cell responses to AZD1222 COVID-19 vaccine. Here immunoSEQ multiplex PCR was the method, and the copy in TCRdb shows in-frame clones only, minus some. The sample lists 150,000 to 250,000 clones, just over 90% occurring once. The material was peripheral blood, obtained 28 days after the second AZD1222 dose. The receptors come from an adult who received the AZD1222 COVID-19 vaccine. Each CDR3 is given with its conserved first and last residue. The D gene is left open where the match is weak. The size field is filled for only some rows; it gives once, few, many or a size class.

J gene	D gene	V gene	clone size	CDR3 DNA	CDR3 protein
TRBJ1-1	.	TRBV5-4	.	TGTGCCAGCAGGCCCGGGCCCCGGACTGAAGCTTTCTTT	CASRPGPRTEAFF
TRBJ2-5	.	TRBV19	.	TGTGCCAGTAGGGGATCGGGGGGCCGGGAGACCCAGTACTTC	CASRGSGGRETQYF
TRBJ1-3	.	TRBV28	.	TGTGCCAGCAGTTTTTCACACGGCAGCTCTGGAAACACCATATATTTT	CASSFSHGSSGNTIYF
TRBJ1-5	.	TRBV5-4	.	TGTGCCAGCAGCTTACCCAATCAGCCCCAGCATTTT	CASSLPNQPQHF
TRBJ1-3	.	TRBV28	once	TGTGCCAGCAGACCCGACCCGCACAGCCTCCTAGGTGACCACTCTGGAAACACCATATATTTT	CASRPDPHSLLGDHSGNTIYF
TRBJ1-4	.	TRBV6-2/TRBV6-3	.	TGTGCCAGCAGTTACAGAGACAGTACTGAAAAACTGTTTTTT	CASSYRDSTEKLFF
TRBJ2-3	TRBD2	TRBV3-1/TRBV3-2	.	TGTGCCAGCAGCCAATCTCATCTAGCGGGAGGAACAGATACGCAGTATTTT	CASSQSHLAGGTDTQYF
TRBJ2-5	.	TRBV5-1	.	TGCGCCAGCAGCTTGGCCTCCGGCGGAGCTCAAGAGACCCAGTACTTC	CASSLASGGAQETQYF
TRBJ2-3	TRBD1	TRBV2	few	TGTGCCAGCAGCGACAGGGATACCGGCACAGATACGCAGTATTTT	CASSDRDTGTDTQYF
TRBJ2-7	.	TRBV18	.	TGTGCCAGCTCACCACCCACAAAAGGCACTATAGGGGGAACTTACGAGCAGTACTTC	CASSPPTKGTIGGTYEQYF
TRBJ2-7	TRBD2	TRBV7-8	.	TGTGCCAGCAGCTTAACTAGCGGGATCTACGAGCAGTACTTC	CASSLTSGIYEQYF
TRBJ2-7	TRBD1	TRBV5-1	.	TGCGCCAGCAGCTTGACGGGACAGTACGAGCAGTACTTC	CASSLTGQYEQYF
TRBJ2-1	TRBD2	TRBV5-4	.	TGTGCCAGCAGCTCGACTAGCGGGGCAATCTACAATGAGCAGTTCTTC	CASSSTSGAIYNEQFF
TRBJ2-7	TRBD1	TRBV6-5	.	TGTGCCAGCAGTTACACCGGACAGGGCTCCTACGAGCAGTACTTC	CASSYTGQGSYEQYF
TRBJ2-7	.	TRBV27	.	TGTGCCAGCAGTGACGGACAGGAGCAGTACTTC	CASSDGQEQYF
TRBJ2-4	.	TRBV5-6	.	TGTGCCAGCAGCTTGGGACTTGTGGTAGCCAAAAACATTCAGTACTTC	CASSLGLVVAKNIQYF
TRBJ1-2	.	TRBV4-2	once	TGTGCCAGCAGCCAAGATCGGGGCGATGGCTACACCTTC	CASSQDRGDGYTF
TRBJ2-1	TRBD2	TRBV28	.	TGTGCCAGCACCCATTGGGCTAGCGGGATAAAATCCTACAATGAGCAGTTCTTC	CASTHWASGIKSYNEQFF
TRBJ2-7	.	TRBV6-5	.	TGTGCCAGCACCAATGGACAGAACTACGAGCAGTACTTC	CASTNGQNYEQYF
TRBJ1-2	.	TRBV9	.	TGTGCCAGCAGCGTAGATCAGGGTTGGGGCTACACCTTC	CASSVDQGWGYTF
TRBJ1-6	.	TRBV28	.	TGTGCCAGCAGCCCCGGGGCGGGGGCGATGTATTCACCCCTCCACTTT	CASSPGAGAMYSPLHF
TRBJ1-5	.	TRBV28	few	TGTGCCAGCAGCCTCAGGTTAAATCAGCCCCAGCATTTT	CASSLRLNQPQHF
TRBJ1-1	.	TRBV7-7	.	TGTGCTAGCAGCTTAGACAGGAACACTGAAGCTTTCTTT	CASSLDRNTEAFF
TRBJ1-4	TRBD1	TRBV28	.	TGTGCCAGCAGTTCGACAGGGGCTAATGAAAAACTGTTTTTT	CASSSTGANEKLFF
TRBJ2-5	TRBD2	TRBV5-1	.	TGCGCCAGCAGCTTCCTGGGACTAGCGGGGACGGAGACCCAGTACTTC	CASSFLGLAGTETQYF
TRBJ1-4	TRBD1	TRBV30	.	TGTGCCTGGCAACAGGGGGCAGAAGAAAAACTGTTTTTT	CAWQQGAEEKLFF
TRBJ1-1	.	TRBV5-4	.	TGTGCCAGCAGCTCCGGACAGCCGAACACTGAAGCTTTCTTT	CASSSGQPNTEAFF
TRBJ2-1	TRBD1	TRBV11-3	.	TGTGCCAGCAGCGAGCAGGGGGCGGGTAATGAGCAGTTCTTC	CASSEQGAGNEQFF
TRBJ2-3	.	TRBV5-1	.	TGCGCCAGCAGCTTCACAGATACGCAGTATTTT	CASSFTDTQYF
TRBJ1-1	.	TRBV10-1	.	TGCGCCAGCAGTAGGACGGTCAACACTGAAGCTTTCTTT	CASSRTVNTEAFF
TRBJ1-4	.	TRBV9	once	TGTGCCAGCAGCGTAGTTGGGACCGCAGGGGAAAAACTGTTTTTT	CASSVVGTAGEKLFF
TRBJ2-7	.	TRBV2	.	TGTGCCAGCAGTGGTACAGGGAACTCCTACGAGCAGTACTTC	CASSGTGNSYEQYF
TRBJ1-1	.	TRBV5-4	.	TGTGCCAGCAGCTTGGGAGGGGCCTACATGAACACTGAAGCTTTCTTT	CASSLGGAYMNTEAFF